This entry lists 3 T cell receptor beta chains sequenced from one sample in a study of T cell therapy after organ transplantation. No antigen has been assigned to these receptors. The method was immunoSEQ multiplex PCR; TCRdb's version includes in-frame clones alone and lacks a portion of them. The sample comprises nearly 20,000 clones, 81% of which are singletons, and 9.2% rests with the top ten. Noted time point: 4-8 weeks after completion of therapy. The sequencing here drew on CD8+ T cells from blood, taken after autologous CMV-specific T cell therapy. The source is a human patient who had received a solid organ transplant and had CMV disease. Some T cells may arise from the graft donor.

This chain links TRBV7-8 with TRBJ2-1; a possible D gene is TRBD1 (5 bases). V lost 5 bases to trimming and J lost 0 bases, with 17 bases between them. The CDR3 is 17 amino acids. Germline CDR1 and CDR2: SGHVS and FQNEAQ. The CDR3, as DNA: TGTGCCAGCAGCCGAACCTACAAGACAGACTCCTACAATGAGCAGTTCTTC. It specifies CASSRTYKTDSYNEQFF.

The V and J genes are TRBV14 and TRBJ1-2; D may be TRBD1 (5 bases). Germline V CDR1 and CDR2: SGHDN, FVKESK. This CDR3 is 15 amino acids long. V lost 1 base to trimming and J lost 2 bases, with 11 bases between them. The CDR3 DNA reads as TGTGCCAGCAGCCAAGCGGGGGTGGGCAACTATGGCTACACCTTC. It encodes CASSQAGVGNYGYTF.

The chain combines TRBV6-5 with TRBJ1-5; D gene uncertain. Germline-derived CDR1 and CDR2 are MNHEY and SVGAGI. With 6 bases removed from V and 2 bases from J, the gap between germline ends came to 11 bases. The CDR3 contains 14 residues. The CDR3 sequence: CASSGMYGNQPQHF. Written as DNA, the CDR3 is TGTGCCAGCAGCGGAATGTATGGCAATCAGCCCCAGCATTTT.